These T cell receptor beta chains were read from a single sample in a study of beta chain features in type 1 diabetes. Data came from immunoSEQ multiplex PCR; TCRdb stores just in-frame clones and leaves some out. The profile shows 600,000 or so clones, over 10% of them singletons. The sample taken for sequencing was naive CD4+ T cells from blood. These receptors were collected from a young man with type 1 diabetes. Each CDR3 is given with its conserved first and last residue. A D gene is named only where the DNA matches it firmly. Size values are once, few and many counts, or a class for expanded clones, and some rows have none.

J: TRBJ2-3; V: TRBV27; D: TRBD2; size: .; CDR3: CASSLSKPIWTSGGRTDTQYF; DNA: TGTGCCAGCAGTTTATCGAAACCCATTTGGACTAGCGGGGGTCGGACAGATACGCAGTATTTT
J: TRBJ2-2; V: TRBV19; D: .; size: few; CDR3: CASSPGGTGELFF; DNA: TGTGCCAGTAGTCCCGGGGGAACCGGGGAGCTGTTTTTT
J: TRBJ2-5; V: TRBV4-2; D: TRBD2; size: .; CDR3: CASSQAGLGETQYF; DNA: TGTGCCAGCAGCCAAGCCGGACTAGGGGAGACCCAGTACTTC
J: TRBJ1-6; V: TRBV9; D: TRBD1; size: .; CDR3: CASSVDTGVYNSPLHF; DNA: TGTGCCAGCAGCGTAGATACAGGGGTATACAATTCACCCCTCCACTTT
J: TRBJ1-2; V: TRBV19; D: .; size: .; CDR3: CASRDRDLGYTF; DNA: TGTGCCAGTAGGGACAGAGACCTTGGCTACACCTTC
J: TRBJ2-7; V: TRBV30; D: .; size: .; CDR3: CAWSALGYEQYF; DNA: TGTGCCTGGAGTGCCCTGGGCTACGAGCAGTACTTC
J: TRBJ1-6; V: TRBV5-1; D: .; size: .; CDR3: CASSLPGVSTLHF; DNA: TGCGCCAGCAGCCTCCCGGGAGTTTCTACCCTCCACTTT
J: TRBJ1-2; V: TRBV7-9; D: .; size: few; CDR3: CASSLSTGVSQLGYTF; DNA: TGTGCCAGCAGCTTATCGACGGGGGTTTCGCAGCTTGGCTACACCTTC
J: TRBJ1-2; V: TRBV28; D: TRBD1; size: few; CDR3: CASSLDRDYGYTF; DNA: TGTGCCAGCAGTTTAGACAGGGACTATGGCTACACCTTC
J: TRBJ2-7; V: TRBV18; D: TRBD1; size: .; CDR3: CASSRGQGANEQYF; DNA: TGTGCCAGCTCACGGGGACAGGGGGCGAACGAGCAGTACTTC
J: TRBJ2-7; V: TRBV7-2; D: .; size: few; CDR3: CASIPPGDYEQYF; DNA: TGTGCCAGCATCCCCCCTGGGGACTACGAGCAGTACTTC
J: TRBJ2-7; V: TRBV7-2; D: TRBD1; size: .; CDR3: CASSLAGTGGAEQYF; DNA: TGTGCCAGCAGCTTAGCCGGGACAGGGGGCGCCGAGCAGTACTTC
J: TRBJ2-7; V: TRBV13; D: .; size: few; CDR3: CASSRTVLEQYF; DNA: TGTGCCAGCAGCCGGACGGTACTTGAGCAGTACTTC
J: TRBJ2-7; V: TRBV7-2; D: TRBD1; size: few; CDR3: CASSPGQGYEQYF; DNA: TGTGCCAGCAGCCCCGGACAGGGCTACGAGCAGTACTTC
J: TRBJ2-3; V: TRBV7-3; D: .; size: .; CDR3: CASSSAFDTQYF; DNA: TGTGCCAGCAGCTCCGCCTTCGATACGCAGTATTTT
J: TRBJ2-3; V: TRBV18; D: .; size: few; CDR3: CASSSRSPGTDTQYF; DNA: TGTGCCAGCTCCTCGAGATCGCCTGGCACAGATACGCAGTATTTT
J: TRBJ1-4; V: TRBV30; D: TRBD1; size: once; CDR3: CAWMTGGGEKLFF; DNA: TGTGCCTGGATGACAGGGGGGGGTGAAAAACTGTTTTTT
J: TRBJ2-3; V: TRBV7-9; D: TRBD1; size: .; CDR3: CASSSPGQGSDTQYF; DNA: TGTGCCAGCAGCTCTCCGGGACAGGGGTCAGATACGCAGTATTTT
J: TRBJ1-3; V: TRBV2; D: .; size: few; CDR3: CASSGQYSGNTIYF; DNA: TGTGCCAGCAGTGGACAGTACTCTGGAAACACCATATATTTT
J: TRBJ1-3; V: TRBV7-2; D: .; size: .; CDR3: CASSLVSGPSSGNTIYF; DNA: TGTGCCAGCAGCTTAGTATCGGGGCCGAGCTCTGGAAACACCATATATTTT
J: TRBJ1-6; V: TRBV30; D: TRBD1; size: .; CDR3: CACHRTGGSPLHF; DNA: TGTGCCTGCCACCGGACAGGGGGCTCACCCCTCCACTTT
J: TRBJ1-2; V: TRBV20-1; D: .; size: .; CDR3: CSASEGSSYTF; DNA: TGCAGTGCTAGTGAGGGTTCCAGCTACACCTTC
J: TRBJ1-2; V: TRBV28; D: .; size: .; CDR3: CASSNPGGTYGYTF; DNA: TGTGCCAGCAGTAACCCTGGGGGGACCTATGGCTACACCTTC
J: TRBJ1-1; V: TRBV29-1; D: .; size: few; CDR3: CSVGLNRNTEAFF; DNA: TGCAGCGTTGGTCTCAACCGAAACACTGAAGCTTTCTTT
J: TRBJ1-2; V: TRBV7-8; D: .; size: few; CDR3: CASSEGGNYGYTF; DNA: TGTGCCAGCTCGGAGGGGGGTAACTATGGCTACACCTTC
J: TRBJ1-2; V: TRBV5-4; D: .; size: few; CDR3: CASSLADGYTF; DNA: TGTGCCAGCAGCTTGGCCGATGGCTACACCTTC
J: TRBJ2-1; V: TRBV5-6; D: TRBD1; size: few; CDR3: CASSQLSTGTGVYNEQFF; DNA: TGTGCCAGCAGCCAACTCTCCACCGGGACAGGGGTTTACAATGAGCAGTTCTTC
J: TRBJ2-7; V: TRBV28; D: .; size: .; CDR3: CASRDAEEQYF; DNA: TGTGCCAGCAGGGACGCTGAGGAGCAGTACTTC
J: TRBJ2-7; V: TRBV6-5; D: TRBD2; size: .; CDR3: CASSYSIAGGLEQYF; DNA: TGTGCCAGCAGTTACTCAATAGCGGGGGGTTTGGAGCAGTACTTC
J: TRBJ2-5; V: TRBV7-9; D: .; size: .; CDR3: CASSLGGQETQYF; DNA: TGTGCCAGCAGCTTAGGAGGGCAAGAGACCCAGTACTTC
J: TRBJ1-5; V: TRBV4-2; D: .; size: .; CDR3: CASSQDRLQSNQPQHF; DNA: TGTGCCAGCAGCCAAGATAGGTTACAGAGTAATCAGCCCCAGCATTTT
J: TRBJ1-5; V: TRBV2; D: TRBD1; size: many; CDR3: CASDIQGAGQPQHF; DNA: TGTGCCAGCGACATCCAGGGGGCAGGTCAGCCCCAGCATTTT
J: TRBJ2-1; V: TRBV7-9; D: .; size: few; CDR3: CASSPLGGNEQFF; DNA: TGTGCCAGCAGTCCTCTAGGGGGGAATGAGCAGTTCTTC
J: TRBJ1-2; V: TRBV7-9; D: .; size: few; CDR3: CASSTGMGLNDTF; DNA: TGTGCCAGCAGTACAGGGATGGGGTTAAATGACACCTTC
J: TRBJ2-1; V: TRBV5-1; D: .; size: .; CDR3: CASSLSDEQFF; DNA: TGCGCCAGCAGCTTAAGCGATGAGCAGTTCTTC
J: TRBJ2-5; V: TRBV20-1; D: .; size: few; CDR3: CSARTGETQYF; DNA: TGCAGTGCTCGGACTGGAGAGACCCAGTACTTC
J: TRBJ2-3; V: TRBV27; D: .; size: .; CDR3: CASSFQGPTDTQYF; DNA: TGTGCCAGCAGTTTTCAAGGCCCCACAGATACGCAGTATTTT
J: TRBJ2-3; V: TRBV6-1; D: .; size: .; CDR3: CASSRKEFGDTQYF; DNA: TGTGCCAGCTCTCGTAAGGAATTTGGGGATACGCAGTATTTT
J: TRBJ2-3; V: TRBV7-9; D: .; size: few; CDR3: CASSSVAKSTDTQYF; DNA: TGTGCCAGCAGCTCTGTAGCGAAAAGCACAGATACGCAGTATTTT
J: TRBJ2-1; V: TRBV25-1; D: .; size: few; CDR3: CASSEFNSRDEQFF; DNA: TGTGCCAGCAGTGAATTTAATTCGCGCGATGAGCAGTTCTTC
J: TRBJ2-3; V: TRBV5-4; D: TRBD1; size: few; CDR3: CASSPWTGGMTDTQYF; DNA: TGTGCCAGCAGCCCATGGACAGGGGGCATGACAGATACGCAGTATTTT